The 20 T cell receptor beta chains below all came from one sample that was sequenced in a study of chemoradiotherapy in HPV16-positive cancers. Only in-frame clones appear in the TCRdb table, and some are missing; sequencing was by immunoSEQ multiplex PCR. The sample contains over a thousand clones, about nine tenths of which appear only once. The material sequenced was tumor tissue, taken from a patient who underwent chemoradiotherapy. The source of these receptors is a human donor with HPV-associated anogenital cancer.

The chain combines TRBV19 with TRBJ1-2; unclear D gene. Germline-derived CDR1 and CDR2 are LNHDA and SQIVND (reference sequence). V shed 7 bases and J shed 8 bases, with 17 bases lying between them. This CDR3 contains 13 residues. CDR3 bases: TGTGCCAGTACCCTCTCGGGCCCGGGAGGCTACACCTTC. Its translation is CASTLSGPGGYTF.

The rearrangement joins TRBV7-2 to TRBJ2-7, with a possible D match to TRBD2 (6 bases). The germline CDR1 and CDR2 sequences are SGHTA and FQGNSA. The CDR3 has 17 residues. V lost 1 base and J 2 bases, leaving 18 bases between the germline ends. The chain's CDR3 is CASSLDGISGLTYEQYF. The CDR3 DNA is TGTGCCAGCAGCTTAGACGGGATAAGCGGGCTGACCTACGAGCAGTACTTC.

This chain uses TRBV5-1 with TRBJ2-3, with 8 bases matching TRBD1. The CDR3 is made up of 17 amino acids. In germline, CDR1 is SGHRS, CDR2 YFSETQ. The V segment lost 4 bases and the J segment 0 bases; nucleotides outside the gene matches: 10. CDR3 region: CASSRGHRDRSTDTQYF. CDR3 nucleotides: TGCGCCAGCAGCAGAGGACACCGGGACAGGAGCACAGATACGCAGTATTTT. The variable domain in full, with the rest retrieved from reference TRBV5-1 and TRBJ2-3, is KAGVTQTPRYLIKTRGQQVTLSCSPISGHRSVSWYQQTPGQGLQFLFEYFSETQRNKGNFPGRFSGRQFSNSRSEMNVSTLELGDSALYLCASSRGHRDRSTDTQYFGPGTRLTVL.

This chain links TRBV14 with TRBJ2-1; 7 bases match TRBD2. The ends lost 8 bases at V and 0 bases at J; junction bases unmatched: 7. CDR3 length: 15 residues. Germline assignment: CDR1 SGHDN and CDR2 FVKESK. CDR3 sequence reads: CASGKRGGSYNEQFF. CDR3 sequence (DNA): TGTGCCAGCGGCAAGCGGGGTGGCTCCTACAATGAGCAGTTCTTC.

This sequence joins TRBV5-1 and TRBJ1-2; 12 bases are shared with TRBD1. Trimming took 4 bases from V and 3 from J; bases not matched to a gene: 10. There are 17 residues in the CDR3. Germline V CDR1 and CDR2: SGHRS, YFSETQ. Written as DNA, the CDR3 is TGCGCCAGCAGCCCGGAAATGGGGACAGGGGGCGACTATGGCTACACCTTC. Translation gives CASSPEMGTGGDYGYTF.

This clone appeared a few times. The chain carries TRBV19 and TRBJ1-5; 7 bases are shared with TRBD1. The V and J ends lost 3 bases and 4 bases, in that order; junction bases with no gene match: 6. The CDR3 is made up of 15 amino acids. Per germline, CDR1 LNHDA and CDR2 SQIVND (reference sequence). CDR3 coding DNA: TGTGCCAGTAGTATTTCCGGACAGGTTAATCAGCCCCAGCATTTT. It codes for CASSISGQVNQPQHF.

The DNA for the CDR3 is TGTGCCTGGAGTGTGCTCAGTGCCAGGGCGAACACTGAAGCTTTCTTT. This translates into CAWSVLSARANTEAFF. The chain combines TRBV30 with TRBJ1-1; TRBD1 might be the D (5 bases). Deletions cut 0 bases from V and 1 base from J, with 15 bases between. The CDR3 is made up of 16 amino acids. Germline CDR1 is GTSNPN and CDR2 is SVGIG (reference sequence). Drawing the rest from reference TRBV30 and TRBJ1-1, the complete variable domain is SQTIHQWPATLVQPVGSPLSLECTVEGTSNPNLYWYRQAAGRGLQLLFYSVGIGQISSEVPQNLSASRPQDRQFILSSKKLLLSDSGFYLCAWSVLSARANTEAFFGQGTRLTVV.

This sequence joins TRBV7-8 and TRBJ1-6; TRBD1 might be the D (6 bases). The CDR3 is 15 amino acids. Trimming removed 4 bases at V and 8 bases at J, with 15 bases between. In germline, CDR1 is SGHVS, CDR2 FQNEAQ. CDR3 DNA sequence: TGTGCCAGCAGCTCCCCCGGGACATGGGATTCACCCCTCCACTTT. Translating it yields CASSSPGTWDSPLHF.

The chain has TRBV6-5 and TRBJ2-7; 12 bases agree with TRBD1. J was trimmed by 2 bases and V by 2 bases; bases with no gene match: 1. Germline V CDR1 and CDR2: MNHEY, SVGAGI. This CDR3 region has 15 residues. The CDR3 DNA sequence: TGTGCCAGCAGTTACGGGACAGGGGGCACCTACGAGCAGTACTTC. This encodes CASSYGTGGTYEQYF.

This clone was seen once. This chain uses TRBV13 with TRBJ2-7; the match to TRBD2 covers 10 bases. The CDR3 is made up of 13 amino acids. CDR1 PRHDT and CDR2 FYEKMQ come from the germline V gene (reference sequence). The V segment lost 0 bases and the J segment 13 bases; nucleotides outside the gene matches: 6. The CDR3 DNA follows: TGTGCCAGCAGCTTAGGCCTGAGCGGGAGGGATTACTTC. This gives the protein CASSLGLSGRDYF.

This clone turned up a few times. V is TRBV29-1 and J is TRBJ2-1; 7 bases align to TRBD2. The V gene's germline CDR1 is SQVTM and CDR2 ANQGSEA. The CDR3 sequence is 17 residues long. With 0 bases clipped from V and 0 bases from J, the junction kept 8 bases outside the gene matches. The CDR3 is CSVEDPSGKLSYNEQFF. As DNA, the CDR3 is TGCAGCGTTGAAGATCCGAGCGGGAAACTCTCCTACAATGAGCAGTTCTTC.

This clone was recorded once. Here the CDR3 reads CASAGSLIHNEQFF. The DNA for the CDR3 is TGTGCCAGCGCAGGGAGTTTGATCCACAATGAGCAGTTCTTC. The rearrangement uses TRBV7-9 and TRBJ2-1; the D gene could be TRBD1 or TRBD2 (5 bases each). V gave up 8 bases and J gave up 5 bases, with 16 bases separating them. The CDR3 runs to 14 residues. Germline CDR1 and CDR2: SEHNR and FQNEAQ (reference sequence).

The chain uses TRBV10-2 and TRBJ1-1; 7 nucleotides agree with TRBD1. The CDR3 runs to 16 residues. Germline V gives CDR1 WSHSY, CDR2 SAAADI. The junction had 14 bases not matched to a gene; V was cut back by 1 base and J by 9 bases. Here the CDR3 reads CASSEFYNGQGGQAFF. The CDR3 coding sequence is TGCGCCAGCAGTGAGTTTTACAATGGGCAGGGGGGCCAAGCTTTCTTT.

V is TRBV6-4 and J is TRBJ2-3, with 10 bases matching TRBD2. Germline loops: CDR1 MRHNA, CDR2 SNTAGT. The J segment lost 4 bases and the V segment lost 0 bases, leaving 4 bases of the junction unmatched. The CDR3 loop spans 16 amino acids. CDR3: CASSDSSGGASDTQYF. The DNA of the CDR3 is TGTGCCAGCAGTGACTCGAGCGGGGGGGCGTCAGATACGCAGTATTTT.

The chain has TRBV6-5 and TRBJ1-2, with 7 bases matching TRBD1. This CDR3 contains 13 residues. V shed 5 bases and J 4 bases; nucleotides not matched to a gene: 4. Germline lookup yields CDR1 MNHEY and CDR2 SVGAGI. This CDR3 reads CASSTRQGYGYTF. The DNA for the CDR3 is TGTGCCAGCAGTACGCGACAGGGCTATGGCTACACCTTC.

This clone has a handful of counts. The CDR3, as DNA: TGCAGTGTTAATGGCTACACCTTC. The encoded protein is CSVNGYTF. J is TRBJ1-2 and V is TRBV20-1; unclear D gene. This CDR3 is 8 amino acids long. Germline V gene sequence: CDR1 DFQATT, CDR2 SNEGSKA (reference sequence). V gave up 7 bases and J gave up 6 bases, with 3 bases separating them.

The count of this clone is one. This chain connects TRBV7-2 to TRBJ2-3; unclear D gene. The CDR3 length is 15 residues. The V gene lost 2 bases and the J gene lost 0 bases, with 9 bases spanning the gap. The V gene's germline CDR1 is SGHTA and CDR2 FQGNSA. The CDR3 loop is CASSLSPLSTDTQYF. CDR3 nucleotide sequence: TGTGCCAGCAGCTTATCTCCTCTTAGCACAGATACGCAGTATTTT.

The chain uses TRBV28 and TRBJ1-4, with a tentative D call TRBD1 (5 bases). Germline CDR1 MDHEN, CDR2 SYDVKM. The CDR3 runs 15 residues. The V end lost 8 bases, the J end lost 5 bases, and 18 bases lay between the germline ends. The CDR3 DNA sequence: TGTGCCAGCCGATCCCCTTGGGGGGGGAATGAAAAACTGTTTTTT. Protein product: CASRSPWGGNEKLFF.

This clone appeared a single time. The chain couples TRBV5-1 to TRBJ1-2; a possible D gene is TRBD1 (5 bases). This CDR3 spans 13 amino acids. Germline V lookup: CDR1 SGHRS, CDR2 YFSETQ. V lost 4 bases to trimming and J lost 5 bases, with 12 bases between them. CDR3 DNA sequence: TGCGCCAGCAGCGTCGGGACCTCGTATGGCTACACCTTC. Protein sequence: CASSVGTSYGYTF.

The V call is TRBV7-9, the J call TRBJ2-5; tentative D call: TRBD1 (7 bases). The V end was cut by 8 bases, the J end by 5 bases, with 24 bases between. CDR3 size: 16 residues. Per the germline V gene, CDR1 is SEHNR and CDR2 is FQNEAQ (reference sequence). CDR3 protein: CASRTWEEGAAETQYF. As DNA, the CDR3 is TGTGCCAGCCGCACCTGGGAGGAGGGGGCCGCCGAGACCCAGTACTTC.